This TCR beta chain was documented in a study of shared clonotypes between healthy human individuals. Study conclusions and caveats: The four-donor shared clonotypes exceeded non-shared clonotypes in generation probability, with non-shared ones scoring lower.

The CDR3 spans 14 residues. Trimming cost V 0 bases and J 7 bases, with 10 bases left between them. Germline V gene lookup returns CDR1 MNHEY and CDR2 SVGAGI. Measured with immunoSEQ multiplex PCR; TCRdb has only the in-frame clones, and not every one. Here the sample spans over a million clones, approximately 72% being singletons. About this clone: The antigen remains unidentified.

This TCR was recovered from a man aged 18 to 29 in good health. The rearrangement uses TRBV6-5 and TRBJ1-5; no clear D gene. The sequencing sample was made of memory CD4+ T cells sorted from blood. Subset denoted: CD45RA-negative fraction. The CDR3 DNA reads as TGTGCCAGCAGTTACTCGGCGGCTAGGCAGCCCCAGCATTTT. Protein product: CASSYSAARQPQHF.